Listed below are T cell receptor beta chains from one sample, sequenced in a study of lymphopenia after photon versus proton radiotherapy. Method: immunoSEQ multiplex PCR; TCRdb's copy keeps in-frame clones and lacks some. Seen here are approximately 45,000 clones, around 86% observed once, and the top ten hold roughly 2.3%. Sample: peripheral blood, taken from a patient treated with photon-based radiotherapy. These receptors originate from a man in his forties or fifties with gastric cancer. Both conserved end residues are part of each CDR3. The D gene is left open where the match is weak. The size entry is marked missing in some rows and otherwise reads once, few, many or a size class.

j_gene	abundance	d_gene	v_gene	CDR3aa	CDR3nt
TRBJ2-3	NA	TRBD1	TRBV7-2	CASSRDRTTDTQYF	TGTGCCAGCAGCCGGGACAGGACCACAGATACGCAGTATTTT
TRBJ2-7	NA	TRBD1	TRBV27	CASSSGTGHEQYF	TGTGCCAGCAGTAGTGGGACAGGGCACGAGCAGTACTTC
TRBJ2-7	NA	NA	TRBV5-4	CASSPDSLYEQYF	TGTGCCAGCAGCCCCGACAGCCTCTACGAGCAGTACTTC
TRBJ2-5	NA	NA	TRBV18	CASSQTAQETQYF	TGTGCCAGCTCACAGACAGCTCAAGAGACCCAGTACTTC
TRBJ2-7	NA	TRBD1	TRBV27	CASRPGTGPYEQYF	TGTGCCAGCAGACCGGGGACAGGGCCCTACGAGCAGTACTTC
TRBJ1-5	NA	TRBD1	TRBV12-5	CASARTGNNQPQHF	TGTGCTAGTGCCCGGACAGGGAACAATCAGCCCCAGCATTTT
TRBJ2-2	NA	NA	TRBV7-2	CASSSLDGELFF	TGTGCCAGCAGCTCCCTTGACGGGGAGCTGTTTTTT
TRBJ1-1	NA	NA	TRBV10-2	CASSDAVWGTEAFF	TGCGCCAGCAGTGACGCAGTCTGGGGCACTGAAGCTTTCTTT
TRBJ1-1	NA	TRBD1	TRBV9	CASTWGTANTEAFF	TGTGCCAGCACATGGGGGACAGCGAACACTGAAGCTTTCTTT
TRBJ2-2	NA	NA	TRBV5-5	CASSPGNENTGELFF	TGTGCCAGCAGCCCCGGGAACGAAAACACCGGGGAGCTGTTTTTT
TRBJ1-1	NA	NA	TRBV15	CATSRDRGVATEAFF	TGTGCCACCAGCAGAGATCGGGGAGTGGCCACTGAAGCTTTCTTT
TRBJ1-2	NA	NA	TRBV6-5	CASSYGGPYGYTF	TGTGCCAGCAGTTACGGGGGGCCCTATGGCTACACCTTC
TRBJ2-5	NA	NA	TRBV5-1	CASSSVSQETQYF	TGCGCCAGCAGCTCGGTCAGCCAAGAGACCCAGTACTTC
TRBJ1-5	NA	NA	TRBV6-6	CASRGRYSNQPQHF	TGTGCCAGCAGGGGACGGTATAGCAATCAGCCCCAGCATTTT
TRBJ1-1	NA	NA	TRBV6-6	CASNPGGVGTEAFF	TGTGCCAGCAATCCGGGTGGGGTGGGGACTGAAGCTTTCTTT
TRBJ1-1	NA	NA	TRBV4-2	CASSPQGLNTEAFF	TGTGCCAGCAGCCCACAGGGACTGAACACTGAAGCTTTCTTT
TRBJ2-3	NA	NA	TRBV5-6	CASSPYTSTDTQYF	TGTGCCAGCAGCCCCTATACTAGCACAGATACGCAGTATTTT
TRBJ2-7	NA	TRBD1	TRBV6-6	CASSYSRDRGPYEQYF	TGTGCCAGCAGTTACTCGCGGGACAGGGGACCCTACGAGCAGTACTTC
TRBJ2-3	NA	NA	TRBV4-3	CASSQDRGADTQYF	TGCGCCAGCAGCCAAGACAGGGGGGCAGATACGCAGTATTTT
TRBJ2-2	NA	TRBD2	TRBV4-2	CASSQRTSGGTGELFF	TGTGCCAGCAGCCAGCGGACTAGCGGGGGTACCGGGGAGCTGTTTTTT
TRBJ1-6	NA	NA	TRBV7-2	CASSFPAGVNSPLHF	TGTGCCAGCAGCTTCCCCGCGGGGGTTAATTCACCCCTCCACTTT
TRBJ1-4	few	NA	TRBV29-1	CSVVGGTNEKLFF	TGCAGCGTTGTCGGTGGAACTAATGAAAAACTGTTTTTT
TRBJ2-1	once	NA	TRBV2	CASSFTASNEQFF	TGTGCCAGCAGTTTTACAGCGAGCAATGAGCAGTTCTTC
TRBJ2-3	NA	NA	TRBV7-2	CASSKSWGAGEDTQYF	TGTGCCAGCAGCAAATCCTGGGGGGCAGGGGAAGATACGCAGTATTTT
TRBJ2-4	NA	NA	TRBV19	CASSMSGKTAKNIQYF	TGTGCCAGTAGTATGTCTGGGAAGACCGCCAAAAACATTCAGTACTTC
TRBJ1-6	NA	NA	TRBV7-3	CASSLDSFNSPLHF	TGTGCCAGCAGCTTGGACAGCTTTAATTCACCCCTCCACTTT
TRBJ2-5	NA	NA	TRBV19	CASSIAPGRETQYF	TGTGCCAGTAGTATAGCTCCAGGGAGGGAGACCCAGTACTTC
TRBJ1-1	NA	NA	TRBV6-1	CASSEVGGDAEAFF	TGTGCCAGCAGTGAAGTCGGGGGCGACGCTGAAGCTTTCTTT
TRBJ2-3	NA	NA	TRBV4-3	CASSQDPAGTDTQYF	TGCGCCAGCAGCCAAGATCCGGCCGGCACAGATACGCAGTATTTT
TRBJ2-7	NA	NA	TRBV7-9	CASSSVDFEQYF	TGTGCCAGCAGCTCCGTAGATTTCGAGCAGTACTTC
TRBJ2-1	NA	NA	TRBV2	CASSEGGRSRNEQFF	TGTGCCAGCAGTGAAGGGGGGCGTTCCCGGAATGAGCAGTTCTTC
TRBJ2-5	NA	TRBD1	TRBV5-1	CASSPGTAQETQYF	TGCGCCAGCAGCCCTGGGACAGCCCAAGAGACCCAGTACTTC
TRBJ1-5	NA	TRBD1	TRBV30	CAWSRTGINQPQHF	TGTGCCTGGAGTAGGACAGGAATAAATCAGCCCCAGCATTTT
TRBJ1-4	NA	TRBD1	TRBV11-2	CASSGQGTNEKLFF	TGTGCCAGCAGCGGACAGGGAACTAATGAAAAACTGTTTTTT
TRBJ2-7	NA	NA	TRBV27	CASSLYVTMVENEQYF	TGTGCCAGCAGTTTATACGTCACTATGGTGGAGAACGAGCAGTACTTC
TRBJ1-6	NA	NA	TRBV6-1	CASSEAGGGPSPLHF	TGTGCCAGCAGTGAAGCCGGGGGGGGCCCTTCACCCCTCCACTTT
TRBJ1-2	NA	NA	TRBV5-1	CASSLAGQMNNYGYTF	TGCGCCAGCAGCTTGGCCGGTCAGATGAATAACTATGGCTACACCTTC
TRBJ1-1	NA	NA	TRBV10-3	CAITTDSLNTEAFF	TGTGCCATCACCACGGACAGCTTGAACACTGAAGCTTTCTTT
TRBJ2-7	NA	NA	TRBV2	CASSDEVGEQYF	TGTGCCAGCAGTGACGAGGTAGGGGAGCAGTACTTC
TRBJ1-6	NA	TRBD1	TRBV18	CASSGDRGRSPLHF	TGTGCCAGCTCAGGGGACAGGGGGCGGTCACCCCTCCACTTT
TRBJ2-5	NA	NA	TRBV7-9	CASSQAGETQYF	TGTGCCAGCAGTCAAGCCGGGGAGACCCAGTACTTC
TRBJ1-1	NA	NA	TRBV18	CASSPTTVVTEAFF	TGTGCCAGCTCACCCACTACAGTGGTGACTGAAGCTTTCTTT
TRBJ1-1	NA	NA	TRBV6-1	CASSETFLGTEAFF	TGTGCCAGCAGTGAGACATTCTTAGGGACTGAAGCTTTCTTT
TRBJ1-5	NA	TRBD1	TRBV6-1	CASSEDRGSPHQPQHF	TGTGCCAGCAGTGAGGACAGGGGTAGCCCCCATCAGCCCCAGCATTTT
TRBJ2-7	NA	TRBD2	TRBV19	CASSLYAGERRSYEQYF	TGTGCCAGTAGTCTCTATGCGGGGGAGCGGCGTTCCTACGAGCAGTACTTC
TRBJ2-5	NA	NA	TRBV4-2	CASSQVISETQYF	TGTGCCAGCAGCCAAGTCATCAGCGAGACCCAGTACTTC
TRBJ2-3	NA	TRBD2	TRBV7-9	CASSLGTSGVVDTQYF	TGTGCCAGCAGCTTAGGGACTAGCGGGGTGGTAGATACGCAGTATTTT
TRBJ1-2	NA	NA	TRBV28	CASSVGRNNYGYTF	TGTGCCAGCAGTGTAGGGCGGAATAACTATGGCTACACCTTC
TRBJ2-1	NA	NA	TRBV10-2	CASSETGTSNEQFF	TGCGCCAGCAGTGAGACGGGGACTTCCAATGAGCAGTTCTTC
TRBJ1-2	NA	NA	TRBV7-2	CASSPRQANVYGYTF	TGTGCCAGCAGCCCTAGACAGGCCAACGTCTATGGCTACACCTTC
TRBJ1-2	NA	TRBD1	TRBV23-1	CASSPGTETPNYGYTF	TGCGCCAGCAGTCCCGGGACAGAGACTCCTAACTATGGCTACACCTTC
TRBJ1-2	NA	NA	TRBV14	CASSPLGGAGGYTF	TGTGCCAGCAGCCCCTTAGGGGGAGCGGGTGGCTACACCTTC
TRBJ1-3	NA	NA	TRBV5-5	CASSLIPSGNTIYF	TGTGCCAGCAGCTTGATACCCTCTGGAAACACCATATATTTT
TRBJ2-5	NA	NA	TRBV5-4	CASSLPGRVKETQYF	TGTGCCAGCAGCCTGCCGGGGCGGGTGAAAGAGACCCAGTACTTC
TRBJ2-5	NA	NA	TRBV2	CASSGGYQETQYF	TGTGCCAGCAGTGGGGGGTACCAAGAGACCCAGTACTTC
TRBJ2-6	once	NA	TRBV14	CASSPPGDFSGANVLTF	TGTGCCAGCAGCCCCCCGGGCGACTTCTCTGGGGCCAACGTCCTGACTTTC
TRBJ1-1	NA	NA	TRBV4-1	CASSQVGRRTEAFF	TGCGCCAGCAGCCAAGTTGGCCGGAGGACTGAAGCTTTCTTT
TRBJ2-1	NA	NA	TRBV5-1	CASRTGSYNEQFF	TGCGCCAGCAGGACAGGCTCCTACAATGAGCAGTTCTTC
TRBJ2-6	NA	TRBD2	TRBV2	CASSARLAGSSGANVLTF	TGTGCCAGCAGTGCCCGACTAGCGGGGAGCTCTGGGGCCAACGTCCTGACTTTC